This T cell receptor beta chain came from a study of blood T cells in healthy people across ages. The V and J ends lost 0 bases and 8 bases, in that order; junction bases with no gene match: 2. This CDR3 is 14 amino acids long. The germline CDR1 and CDR2 sequences are DFQATT and SNEGSKA (reference sequence). Using a J-beta primer mix together with a sample-barcoded 5' primer, a second PCR was run for about 6 to 11 cycles. A single record per CDR3 protein comes from TCRdb applying MiXCR to the 5' RACE reads. This sample carries approximately 1,000,000 distinct CDR3 sequences, under 55% of them seen once, and the ten largest clones take approximately 17%. Donors gave around 9.8 milliliters of peripheral blood apiece.

What was sequenced was blood. This TCR was sampled from a woman aged 55-70 years in good health. The V and J genes are TRBV20-1 and TRBJ1-4; 11 bases are shared with TRBD1. This chain's CDR3 is CSARDWTGGEKLFF. Written as DNA, the CDR3 is TGCAGTGCTAGAGATTGGACAGGGGGCGAAAAACTGTTTTTT.